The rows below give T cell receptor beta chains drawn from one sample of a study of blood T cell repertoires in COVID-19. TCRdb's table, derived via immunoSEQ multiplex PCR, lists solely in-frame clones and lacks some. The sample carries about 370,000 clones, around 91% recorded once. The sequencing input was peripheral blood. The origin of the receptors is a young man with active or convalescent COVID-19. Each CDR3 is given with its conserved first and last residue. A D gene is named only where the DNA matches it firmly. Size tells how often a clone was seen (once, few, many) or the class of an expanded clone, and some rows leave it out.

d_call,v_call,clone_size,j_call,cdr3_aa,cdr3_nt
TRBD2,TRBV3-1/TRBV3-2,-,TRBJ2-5,CASRGTSGQETQYF,TGTGCCAGCAGAGGGACTAGCGGTCAAGAGACCCAGTACTTC
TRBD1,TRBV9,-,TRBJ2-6,CASSPTGGVSGANVLTF,TGTGCCAGCAGCCCGACAGGGGGCGTATCTGGGGCCAACGTGCTGACTTTC
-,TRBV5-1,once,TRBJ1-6,CASSADLGRYSPLHF,TGCGCCAGCAGCGCGGACCTGGGGCGGTATTCACCCCTCCACTTT
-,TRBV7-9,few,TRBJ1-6,CASSGRQFLISPLHF,TGTGCCAGCAGCGGGAGGCAGTTTTTGATATCACCCCTCCACTTT
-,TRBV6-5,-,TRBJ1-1,CASSTGWGNTEAFF,TGTGCCAGCAGTACAGGGTGGGGGAACACTGAAGCTTTCTTT
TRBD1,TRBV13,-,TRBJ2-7,CASSLARGWAYEQYF,TGTGCCAGCAGCTTAGCCAGGGGGTGGGCCTACGAGCAGTACTTC
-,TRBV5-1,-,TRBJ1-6,CASSSRGGESSPLHF,TGCGCCAGCAGCAGCCGGGGGGGAGAGTCTTCACCCCTCCACTTT
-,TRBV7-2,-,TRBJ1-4,CASSQDRSNEKLFF,TGTGCCAGCAGCCAGGACAGATCTAATGAAAAACTGTTTTTT
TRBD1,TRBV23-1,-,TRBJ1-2,CASSIKNRYRGVCYGYTF,TGCGCCAGCAGTATAAAAAATCGATACAGGGGCGTGTGCTATGGCTACACCTTC
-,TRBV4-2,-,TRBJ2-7,CASSQELWGERTYEQYF,TGTGCCAGCAGCCAAGAACTCTGGGGGGAGAGGACCTACGAGCAGTACTTC
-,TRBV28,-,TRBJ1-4,CASPTAQGATNEKLFF,TGTGCCAGCCCAACGGCACAGGGCGCAACTAATGAAAAACTGTTTTTT
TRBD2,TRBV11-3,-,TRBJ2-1,CASSSSGLNNEQFF,TGTGCCAGCAGCTCTAGCGGGTTAAACAATGAGCAGTTCTTC
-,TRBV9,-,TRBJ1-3,CASSVAGDSGNTIYF,TGTGCCAGCAGCGTAGCAGGCGACTCTGGAAACACCATATATTTT
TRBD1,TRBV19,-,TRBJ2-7,CASSPGTGDYEQYF,TGTGCCAGTAGTCCCGGGACAGGGGACTACGAGCAGTACTTC
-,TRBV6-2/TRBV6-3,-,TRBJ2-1,CASSYRGNYNEQFF,TGTGCCAGCAGTTACAGGGGGAATTACAATGAGCAGTTCTTC
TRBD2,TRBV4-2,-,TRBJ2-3,CASSQVGGGAGDTQYF,TGTGCCAGCAGCCAAGTAGGCGGGGGGGCAGGTGATACGCAGTATTTT
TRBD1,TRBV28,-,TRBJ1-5,CASSLRGRGQPQHF,TGTGCCAGCAGTTTAAGGGGGCGCGGACAGCCCCAGCATTTT
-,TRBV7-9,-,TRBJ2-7,CASSLWGRELEQYF,TGTGCCAGCAGCTTATGGGGCAGAGAACTTGAGCAGTACTTC
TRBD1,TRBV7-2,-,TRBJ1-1,CASSLLGQGNTEAFF,TGTGCCAGCAGCCTCCTAGGACAGGGGAACACTGAAGCTTTCTTT
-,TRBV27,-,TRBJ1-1,CASSLLEIGGTNTEAFF,TGTGCCAGCAGTTTACTGGAGATTGGGGGGACGAACACTGAAGCTTTCTTT
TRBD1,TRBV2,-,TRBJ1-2,CASSTTGVYGYTF,TGTGCCAGCAGTACTACAGGGGTCTATGGCTACACCTTC
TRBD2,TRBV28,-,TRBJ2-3,CASSSGTSSTDTQYF,TGTGCCAGCAGTTCCGGGACTAGCAGCACAGATACGCAGTATTTT
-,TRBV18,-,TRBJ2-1,CASSPSTVVYNEQFF,TGTGCCAGCTCACCAAGTACAGTAGTATACAATGAGCAGTTCTTC
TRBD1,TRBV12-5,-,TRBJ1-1,CASGTNTGGETEAFF,TGTGCTAGTGGCACCAACACAGGGGGCGAGACTGAAGCTTTCTTT
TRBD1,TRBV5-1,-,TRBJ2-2,CASSLASGQGAHYTGELFF,TGCGCCAGCAGCTTGGCGTCGGGACAGGGGGCGCATTACACCGGGGAGCTGTTTTTT
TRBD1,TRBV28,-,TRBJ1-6,CASSYGQAADLHF,TGTGCCAGCAGCTACGGACAGGCCGCCGACCTCCACTTT
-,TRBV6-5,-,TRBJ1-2,CASSQTDYGYTF,TGTGCCAGCAGCCAGACTGATTATGGCTACACCTTC
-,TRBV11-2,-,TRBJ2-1,CASSPNRERQFF,TGTGCCAGCAGTCCAAACAGGGAAAGGCAGTTCTTC